This T cell receptor beta chain was sequenced for a study of response to subunit inactivated influenza vaccine. MiXCR, run by TCRdb on the RT-PCR reads, gives a single entry per CDR3 protein. The sample includes fewer than 600,000 distinct CDR3 sequences, approximately 6.9% of them seen just once. The germline CDR1 and CDR2 sequences are SNHLY and FYNNEI. V gave up 4 bases and J gave up 5 bases; unmatched junction bases: 6. The CDR3 totals 14 residues. This clonotype has at least ten counts. Its antigen is undetermined. Study-wide results and limits: It was suggested by the authors that few new T cells are recruited by each seasonal influenza vaccination.

This sample comprised PBMCs from blood, obtained less than 30 months after vaccination. The clonotype was recovered from a man aged 45 to 75 who received an inactivated influenza vaccine. The chain combines TRBV2 with TRBJ2-5; 8 bases are shared with TRBD1. The CDR3 region has the DNA TGTGCCAGCAGTGTGGACAGGGCGTACGAGACCCAGTACTTC. As protein: CASSVDRAYETQYF. The whole variable domain, filled in from reference TRBV2 and TRBJ2-5, reads EPEVTQTPSHQVTQMGQEVILRCVPISNHLYFYWYRQILGQKVEFLVSFYNNEISEKSEIFDDQFSVERPDGSNFTLKIRSTKLEDSAMYFCASSVDRAYETQYFGPGTRLLVL.